What follows are 14 T cell receptor beta chains derived from one specimen sequenced in a study of response to subunit inactivated influenza vaccine. A single record per CDR3 protein comes from TCRdb applying MiXCR to the RT-PCR reads. The table records hundreds of thousands of distinct CDR3 sequences, about 25% of them present only once. Source: CD4+ T cells sorted from PBMCs, taken less than 6 days after vaccination. These TCRs come from a man aged 45-60 years who received an inactivated influenza vaccine.

This clonotype was counted a few times. J is TRBJ2-5 and V is TRBV11-2; 8 bases map to TRBD1. V was clipped by 4 bases and J by 5 bases; unmatched bases: 6. The germline V gene encodes CDR1 SGHAT and CDR2 FQNNGV. The CDR3 contains 14 residues. CDR3 DNA sequence: TGTGCCAGCAGCTCCATTCAGGGGGCGGAGACCCAGTACTTC. This sequence encodes CASSSIQGAETQYF.

The chain is built from TRBV5-6 and TRBJ1-2; D may be TRBD1 (5 bases). Trimming took 6 bases from V and 4 from J, leaving 19 bases between them. Looked up from germline, CDR1 is SGHDT and CDR2 is YYEEEE. The CDR3 is 15 residues long. CDR3 protein: CASTQKSPGRYGYTF. The DNA of the CDR3 is TGTGCCAGCACCCAAAAATCGCCGGGGCGCTATGGCTACACCTTC. Full variable domain (remainder filled in from reference TRBV5-6 and TRBJ1-2): DAGVTQSPTHLIKTRGQQVTLRCSPKSGHDTVSWYQQALGQGPQFIFQYYEEEERQRGNFPDRFSGHQFPNYSSELNVNALLLGDSALYLCASTQKSPGRYGYTFGSGTRLTVV.

This clonotype was detected a few times. The V and J genes are TRBV15 and TRBJ2-2; D unresolved. The CDR3 length is 15 residues. The germline CDR1 and CDR2 sequences are LNHNV and YYDKDF (reference sequence). Trimming left V 8 bases short and J 1 base short, with 14 bases between. CDR3 DNA sequence: TGTGCCACCGCCGCTCTCAGGCAGAACACCGGGGAGCTGTTTTTT. It translates to CATAALRQNTGELFF.

This chain uses TRBV28 with TRBJ1-5; the D is unclear. This CDR3 has 12 residues. The germline gives CDR1 MDHEN, CDR2 SYDVKM. The V end was cut by 6 bases, the J end by 11 bases, with 14 bases between. CDR3 sequence (DNA): TGTGCCAGCAGCCGCCGAGGTTGGTCCCAGCATTTT. Amino acids: CASSRRGWSQHF.

This clonotype occurred a few times. V gene TRBV29-1 combines with J gene TRBJ2-3, with unresolved D. CDR1 is SQVTM and CDR2 is ANQGSEA in the germline V gene. Deletions cut 6 bases from V and 4 bases from J, with 14 bases between. There are 13 residues in the CDR3. The chain's CDR3 is CSVSTLVADTQYF. CDR3 sequence (DNA): TGCAGCGTCTCGACCCTCGTCGCAGATACGCAGTATTTT.

The chain combines TRBV5-1 with TRBJ2-3; D unclear. The V end lost 0 bases, the J end lost 2 bases, and 7 bases lay between the germline ends. The CDR3 consists of 14 residues. Germline CDR1 SGHRS, CDR2 YFSETQ. The CDR3 DNA follows: TGCGCCAGCAGCTTGGCCGTATCCACAGATACGCAGTATTTT. Amino acids: CASSLAVSTDTQYF.

This clonotype showed up many times. The rearrangement joins TRBV3-1 to TRBJ1-5, with no clear D. V was shortened by 1 base and J by 2 bases, with 6 bases between the two germline ends. Germline assignment: CDR1 LGHDT and CDR2 YNNKEL (reference sequence). The CDR3 contains 14 residues. The CDR3 reads CASSQGWGNQPQHF. The CDR3 DNA reads as TGTGCCAGCAGCCAAGGATGGGGCAATCAGCCCCAGCATTTT.

The chain uses TRBV20-1 and TRBJ2-1; 15 bases align to TRBD2. J gave up 5 bases and V 1 base, and 3 bases lay outside the gene matches. The germline V gene encodes CDR1 DFQATT and CDR2 SNEGSKA (reference sequence). The CDR3 spans 16 residues. The CDR3 DNA follows: TGCAGTGCTAGAGCCGGGACTAGCGGGAGGAACAATGAGCAGTTCTTC. This sequence encodes CSARAGTSGRNNEQFF.

This clonotype has more than one count but fewer than ten. The J gene is TRBJ2-7, the V gene TRBV6-5, with TRBD2 as a possible D gene (5 bases). The CDR3 spans 15 residues. V was clipped by 0 bases and J by 5 bases, with 14 bases between them. CDR1 MNHEY and CDR2 SVGAGI come from the germline V gene. The CDR3 here is CASSYSSSLADEQYF. DNA for the CDR3: TGTGCCAGCAGTTACTCGAGTTCCCTAGCTGACGAGCAGTACTTC.

The chain is built from TRBV11-1 and TRBJ2-7; D tentatively reads TRBD1 or TRBD2 (5 bases each). Germline V gene data show CDR1 as SGHAT and CDR2 as FQDESV (reference sequence). The V end was cut by 4 bases, the J end by 4 bases, with 17 bases between. CDR3 length: 15 amino acids. Written as DNA, the CDR3 is TGTGCCAGCAGCTCCACCGGGACCGTGCCTTACGAGCAGTACTTC. Translation gives CASSSTGTVPYEQYF.

The table lists this clonotype with a few counts. The chain uses TRBV4-2 and TRBJ2-1; D is unclear. Germline assignment: CDR1 LGHNA and CDR2 YNFKEQ. Trimming took 1 base from V and 4 from J, leaving 14 bases between them. The CDR3 loop spans 16 amino acids. In nucleotides, the CDR3 is TGTGCCAGCAGCCAAGTTTATGCGGCAAAGTACAATGAGCAGTTCTTC. This translates into CASSQVYAAKYNEQFF.

The rearrangement uses TRBV6-2 or TRBV6-3 and TRBJ2-7; the D gene could be TRBD1 or TRBD2 (5 bases each). This CDR3 region has 15 residues. The V and J ends lost 5 bases and 6 bases respectively, with 20 bases between them. From germline, CDR1 is MNHEY and CDR2 SVGEGT. This chain's CDR3 is CASSTSGTFSREQYF. The CDR3 DNA follows: TGTGCCAGCAGTACCTCCGGGACCTTTTCTCGCGAGCAGTACTTC.

V is TRBV4-1 and J is TRBJ2-2; D not certain. Germline assignment: CDR1 MGHRA and CDR2 YSYEKL. The CDR3 length is 13 residues. Trimming took 0 bases from V and 6 from J, leaving 5 bases between them. CDR3 protein: CASSQDQSGELFF. CDR3 nucleotides: TGCGCCAGCAGCCAAGATCAATCCGGGGAGCTGTTTTTT.

The chain joins TRBV5-1 to TRBJ2-7; 11 positions agree with TRBD1. The CDR3 totals 17 residues. Per germline, CDR1 SGHRS and CDR2 YFSETQ. V trimming: 4 bases; J trimming: 3 bases; junction bases outside the gene matches: 12. The CDR3 spells CASSSLNLGQGGYEQYF. The CDR3 DNA reads TGCGCCAGCAGCAGTCTTAACTTGGGACAGGGGGGCTACGAGCAGTACTTC.